A single sample is the source of the 20 T cell receptor beta chains below, sequenced in a study of OX40 agonist ivuxolimab in advanced cancers. Assay used: immunoSEQ multiplex PCR; TCRdb lists only in-frame clones, some missing. The sample has roughly 29,000 clones; 90% to 95% are singletons. Sequencing used CD4+ or CD8+ T cells sorted from blood, obtained in a trial of the OX40 agonist ivuxolimab. These receptors originate from an adult with an advanced solid tumor such as melanoma, head and neck, liver or kidney cancer.

CDR3 residues: CASSHVGTGHHEQYF. The CDR3, as DNA: TGCGCCAGCAGCCATGTCGGGACAGGGCACCACGAGCAGTACTTC. The chain combines TRBV4-1 with TRBJ2-7; 9 nucleotides align to TRBD1. V lost 3 bases to trimming and J lost 5 bases; unmatched junction nucleotides: 8. The CDR3 runs 15 residues. Looked up from germline, CDR1 is MGHRA and CDR2 is YSYEKL.

The V and J genes are TRBV28 and TRBJ2-1; tentative D call: TRBD2 (6 bases). V was pared by 4 bases and J by 3 bases, with 10 bases between. CDR3 size: 14 residues. Germline V CDR1 and CDR2: MDHEN, SYDVKM. For the CDR3, the DNA is TGTGCCAGCAGTTACCGCGGGATCTACAATGAGCAGTTCTTC. Amino acid sequence: CASSYRGIYNEQFF.

The J gene is TRBJ2-7, the V gene TRBV27; 7 bases agree with TRBD2. V lost 5 bases to trimming and J lost 3 bases; unmatched junction nucleotides: 7. This CDR3 has 14 amino acids. The germline V gene encodes CDR1 MNHEY and CDR2 SMNVEV (reference sequence). The CDR3 here is CASSPLAEHYEQYF. Written as DNA, the CDR3 is TGTGCCAGCAGTCCCCTAGCGGAGCACTACGAGCAGTACTTC.

The chain uses TRBV2 and TRBJ2-6, with TRBD2 identical over 8 bases. The CDR3 has 15 amino acids. V was clipped by 8 bases and J by 2 bases; unmatched bases: 5. Germline CDR1 reads SNHLY; CDR2 reads FYNNEI. The CDR3: CASLSRGAGANVLTF. The CDR3 DNA is TGTGCCAGCCTCTCGCGGGGGGCTGGGGCCAACGTCCTGACTTTC. The full variable domain, its missing parts supplied by reference TRBV2 and TRBJ2-6, is EPEVTQTPSHQVTQMGQEVILRCVPISNHLYFYWYRQILGQKVEFLVSFYNNEISEKSEIFDDQFSVERPDGSNFTLKIRSTKLEDSAMYFCASLSRGAGANVLTFGAGSRLTVL.

The J gene is TRBJ2-7, the V gene TRBV5-6; the D gene is possibly TRBD2 (5 bases). CDR1 SGHDT and CDR2 YYEEEE come from the germline V gene. The CDR3 has 14 residues. Trimming took off 4 bases at V and 4 bases at J, with 15 bases between the two ends. For the CDR3, the DNA is TGTGCCAGCAGCCTTCGGGATTTGAGGTACGAGCAGTACTTC. Its protein is CASSLRDLRYEQYF.

This chain uses TRBV6-6 with TRBJ1-6; D is possibly TRBD1 (5 bases). The germline CDR1 and CDR2 sequences are MNHNY and SVGAGI (reference sequence). The CDR3 loop spans 13 amino acids. Trimming stripped 4 bases from V and 10 bases from J, with 11 bases between. In DNA form, the CDR3 reads TGTGCCAGCAGTTCCTGGGGCGACTCACCCCTCCACTTT. Protein product: CASSSWGDSPLHF.

The rearrangement joins TRBV10-2 to TRBJ1-1; D call uncertain. V lost 7 bases and J 0 bases, leaving 6 bases between the germline ends. The CDR3 has 12 residues. From germline, CDR1 is WSHSY and CDR2 SAAADI. CDR3: CASTGMNTEAFF. As DNA, the CDR3 is TGCGCCAGCACGGGGATGAACACTGAAGCTTTCTTT.

J is TRBJ1-4 and V is TRBV5-8; 9 positions agree with TRBD1. V lost 4 bases and J lost 13; bases outside the gene matches: 14. The CDR3 is 15 amino acids. CDR1 is SGHTS and CDR2 is YDEGEE in the germline V gene. This CDR3 reads CASSQTTGGASRLFF. CDR3 in DNA: TGTGCCAGCAGCCAGACGACAGGGGGAGCATCTCGACTGTTTTTT.

This clone was counted a single time. This chain connects TRBV7-6 to TRBJ2-3; unclear D gene. Germline CDR1 reads SGHVS; CDR2 reads FNYEAQ. This CDR3 has 17 amino acids. V lost 5 bases and J lost 2, with 20 bases in between. In DNA, the CDR3 is TGTGCCAGCAGCACCCCGGGTACGGAGATCCTCACAGATACGCAGTATTTT. It specifies CASSTPGTEILTDTQYF.

The V gene is TRBV4-3, the J gene TRBJ2-3; 11 bases are shared with TRBD2. The V segment lost 0 bases and the J segment 4 bases; nucleotides outside the gene matches: 6. CDR1 is LGHNA and CDR2 is YSLEER in the germline V gene. This CDR3 spans 17 amino acids. CDR3 coding DNA: TGCGCCAGCAGCCAAGATAGAAAACTAGCGGGAGCAGATACGCAGTATTTT. It specifies CASSQDRKLAGADTQYF.

The chain is built from TRBV7-6 and TRBJ1-1, with D possibly TRBD1 on 5 matching bases. Germline V gene lookup returns CDR1 SGHVS and CDR2 FNYEAQ. Trimming left V 0 bases short and J 0 bases short, with 14 bases between. The CDR3 runs 17 residues. This chain's CDR3 is CASSLADSGGVNTEAFF. In DNA form, the CDR3 reads TGTGCCAGCAGCTTAGCCGACAGCGGCGGGGTGAACACTGAAGCTTTCTTT.

V and J are TRBV27 and TRBJ1-2; D is uncertain. V was trimmed by 0 bases and J by 4 bases, leaving 6 bases between them. Germline V CDR1 and CDR2: MNHEY, SMNVEV (reference sequence). The CDR3 runs to 13 residues. CDR3 sequence reads: CASSLSGTYGYTF. Written as DNA, the CDR3 is TGTGCCAGCAGTTTATCTGGAACCTATGGCTACACCTTC.

The V and J genes are TRBV6-6 and TRBJ2-5; D is possibly TRBD2 (6 bases). The CDR3 has 14 residues. CDR1 MNHNY and CDR2 SVGAGI come from the germline V gene (reference sequence). V was pared by 11 bases and J by 5 bases, with 21 bases between. This chain's CDR3 is CAGASGGFEETQYF. The CDR3 nucleotides are TGTGCCGGGGCCTCCGGGGGTTTCGAGGAGACCCAGTACTTC.

The chain uses TRBV6-4 and TRBJ2-2; 11 nucleotides agree with TRBD1. The CDR3 loop spans 16 amino acids. V lost 4 bases to trimming and J lost 3 bases; unmatched junction nucleotides: 4. Germline CDR1 MRHNA, CDR2 SNTAGT. The CDR3 reads CASSARTGGYTGELFF. In nucleotides, the CDR3 is TGTGCCAGCAGTGCCCGGACAGGGGGCTACACCGGGGAGCTGTTTTTT.

The CDR3, as DNA: TGTGCCAGCAGTGAAGTGACAGGGGGCCCCCCCTATGGCTACACCTTC. It is translated as CASSEVTGGPPYGYTF. The V gene is TRBV2, the J gene TRBJ1-2; 10 bases are a match to TRBD1. Germline CDR1 is SNHLY and CDR2 is FYNNEI. V dropped 1 base and J dropped 4; count of bases not matched to a gene: 6. This CDR3 has 16 amino acids. The full variable domain, in which reference TRBV2 and TRBJ1-2 provide the parts outside the CDR3, is EPEVTQTPSHQVTQMGQEVILRCVPISNHLYFYWYRQILGQKVEFLVSFYNNEISEKSEIFDDQFSVERPDGSNFTLKIRSTKLEDSAMYFCASSEVTGGPPYGYTFGSGTRLTVV.

The gene calls are TRBV6-1 and TRBJ2-1; TRBD2 aligns across 7 bases. CDR1 is MNHNS and CDR2 is SASEGT in the germline V gene. The CDR3 sequence is 15 residues long. V trimming: 5 bases; J trimming: 5 bases; junction bases outside the gene matches: 9. This CDR3 reads CASSPLGGVNNEQFF. The CDR3 DNA reads TGTGCCAGCAGTCCCCTGGGGGGGGTCAACAATGAGCAGTTCTTC.

The CDR3 DNA reads as TGCGCCAGCAGCCAAGACGGATACGAGCAGTACTTC. This codes for CASSQDGYEQYF. The chain carries TRBV4-1 and TRBJ2-5; D gene unclear. The better agreement between TRBJ2-7 and the DNA end casts doubt on the J call. Germline V gene lookup returns CDR1 MGHRA and CDR2 YSYEKL. The CDR3 loop spans 12 amino acids.

The J gene is TRBJ2-1, the V gene TRBV15; D possibly corresponds to TRBD2 (5 bases). Germline values: CDR1 LNHNV, CDR2 YYDKDF (reference sequence). Trimming left V 5 bases short and J 8 bases short, with 22 bases between. This CDR3 is 16 amino acids long. CDR3 bases: TGTGCCACCAGCGTCTCTAGCCGGGGTTTGAGGGATGAGCAGTTCTTC. Protein: CATSVSSRGLRDEQFF. Based on the CDR3 plus reference TRBV15 and TRBJ2-1, the full variable domain is DAMVIQNPRYQVTQFGKPVTLSCSQTLNHNVMYWYQQKSSQAPKLLFHYYDKDFNNEADTPDNFQSRRPNTSFCFLDIRSPGLGDTAMYLCATSVSSRGLRDEQFFGPGTRLTVL.

The CDR3 bases are TGTGCCAGCAGTCCGACAGGGGGCTCGTACGAGCAGTACTTC. This translates into CASSPTGGSYEQYF. The V and J genes are TRBV28 and TRBJ2-7, with 10 bases lining up with TRBD1. Germline V lookup: CDR1 MDHEN, CDR2 SYDVKM. With 5 bases clipped from V and 4 bases from J, the junction kept 5 bases outside the gene matches. The CDR3 runs to 14 residues.

A single count supports this clone. J is TRBJ1-5 and V is TRBV2; possible D gene TRBD1, 5 bases. The V end lost 10 bases, the J end lost 0 bases, and 22 bases lay between the germline ends. The CDR3 is 17 residues long. Germline V CDR1 and CDR2: SNHLY, FYNNEI. For the CDR3, the DNA is TGTGCCACCTCGGAATTTAGGGGACCGAATAGCAATCAGCCCCAGCATTTT. This gives the protein CATSEFRGPNSNQPQHF.